These 19 T cell receptor beta chains originate from one sample sequenced in a study of cytomegalovirus exposure and HLA in healthy donors. The method was immunoSEQ multiplex PCR; TCRdb's version includes in-frame clones alone and lacks a portion of them. The sample comprises hundreds of thousands of clones, roughly 83% of which are singletons, and around 5.5% rests with the top ten. Sequenced input: PBMCs. These receptors originate from a woman under 30 in good health and CMV-seronegative.

This clone was detected a few times. The rearrangement uses TRBV2 and TRBJ1-1; D remains ambiguous. Trimming pared 7 bases from V and 2 bases from J, leaving 8 bases between. Per the germline V gene, CDR1 is SNHLY and CDR2 is FYNNEI. This CDR3 spans 12 amino acids. The CDR3 DNA reads as TGTGCCAGCACCCCGGCTAACACTGAAGCTTTCTTT. Protein product: CASTPANTEAFF.

The chain employs TRBV9 and TRBJ2-6; 8 nucleotides line up with TRBD2. CDR3 length: 18 amino acids. Germline V gives CDR1 SGDLS, CDR2 YYNGEE. After removal of 3 bases from V and 1 base from J, the junction contained 9 bases not matched to a gene. CDR3 region: CASSARGTRSSGANVLTF. For the CDR3, the DNA is TGTGCCAGCAGCGCCCGCGGGACTAGGTCTTCTGGGGCCAACGTCCTGACTTTC.

The chain combines TRBV6-5 with TRBJ2-2; tentatively, D is TRBD1 or TRBD2 (5 bases each). V lost 6 bases and J 2 bases, leaving 13 bases between the germline ends. Germline V gene lookup returns CDR1 MNHEY and CDR2 SVGAGI. The CDR3 length is 15 residues. CDR3 region: CASSIRDRNTGELFF. The CDR3 DNA reads TGTGCCAGCAGCATTCGGGACCGAAACACCGGGGAGCTGTTTTTT.

This chain connects TRBV27 to TRBJ1-4; D remains unclear. Germline CDR1 MNHEY, CDR2 SMNVEV (reference sequence). V lost 3 bases and J 8 bases, leaving 13 bases between the germline ends. The CDR3 sequence is 14 residues long. CDR3: CASSLGDTGEKLFF. The CDR3 DNA is TGTGCCAGCAGTTTGGGAGACACGGGGGAAAAACTGTTTTTT.

The gene calls are TRBV4-1 and TRBJ2-1, with 10 bases fitting TRBD2. Germline V CDR1 and CDR2: MGHRA, YSYEKL. The CDR3 is 14 residues long. V trimming: 5 bases; J trimming: 6 bases; junction bases outside the gene matches: 4. CDR3 sequence: CASSWSGGANEQFF. CDR3 in DNA: TGCGCCAGCAGCTGGAGCGGGGGGGCCAATGAGCAGTTCTTC.

This chain uses TRBV28 with TRBJ2-7; D is ambiguous. Trimming took 1 base from V and 2 from J, leaving 9 bases between them. CDR1 and CDR2 from the germline V gene are MDHEN and SYDVKM. The CDR3 runs 14 residues. The CDR3 loop is CASSLSGRTYEQYF. The CDR3 region has the DNA TGTGCCAGCAGTTTATCCGGCAGGACCTACGAGCAGTACTTC.

The chain recombines TRBV4-2 with TRBJ2-1; weak D call: TRBD2 (5 bases). Trimming removed 0 bases from V and 2 bases from J, with 11 bases in between. The CDR3 has 16 residues. Per the germline V gene, CDR1 is LGHNA and CDR2 is YNFKEQ. Here the CDR3 DNA reads TGTGCCAGCAGCCAAGAACGGGGAGCAGCCTACAATGAGCAGTTCTTC. This codes for CASSQERGAAYNEQFF.

The chain is built from TRBV10-3 and TRBJ2-5; 9 bases fit TRBD1. Germline-derived CDR1 and CDR2 are ENHRY and SYGVKD. The V segment lost 6 bases and the J segment 2 bases; nucleotides outside the gene matches: 4. CDR3 length: 14 residues. CDR3 in amino acids: CAIRADRGQETQYF. For the CDR3, the DNA is TGTGCCATCAGAGCGGACAGGGGACAAGAGACCCAGTACTTC.

A few counts support this clone. The chain couples TRBV7-8 to TRBJ1-5, with a tentative D call TRBD1 (5 bases). Deletions cut 5 bases from V and 2 bases from J, with 13 bases between. This CDR3 contains 15 residues. CDR1 and CDR2 (germline): SGHVS, FQNEAQ. CDR3 in DNA: TGTGCCAGCAGCCTCGCCAGGGCGCGCAATCAGCCCCAGCATTTT. Amino acid sequence: CASSLARARNQPQHF.

This clone was seen only once. This chain links TRBV5-1 with TRBJ2-1; 10 nucleotides align to TRBD2. This CDR3 comprises 17 residues. Germline loops: CDR1 SGHRS, CDR2 YFSETQ. J was trimmed by 0 bases and V by 4 bases; bases with no gene match: 7. This CDR3 is CASSIALAGSSYNEQFF. The CDR3 DNA reads TGCGCCAGCAGCATTGCACTAGCGGGGAGCTCCTACAATGAGCAGTTCTTC.

This clone was recorded once. This sequence joins TRBV7-2 and TRBJ1-2; D is possibly TRBD1 (6 bases). Trimming shortened V by 5 bases and J by 7 bases, and 17 bases separated the two germline ends. Germline CDR1 and CDR2: SGHTA and FQGNSA. The CDR3 is made up of 14 amino acids. This chain's CDR3 is CASSPSTGIPGYTF. In DNA form, the CDR3 reads TGTGCCAGCAGCCCGTCCACAGGGATTCCTGGCTACACCTTC.

This clone was counted only a few times. The chain carries TRBV5-4 and TRBJ2-1, with TRBD1 matching over 8 bases. The trim removed 4 bases at V and 7 bases at J, leaving 1 base unmatched. This CDR3 has 12 residues. CDR1 and CDR2 (germline): SGHNT, YYREEE (reference sequence). The DNA of the CDR3 is TGTGCCAGCAGCCGGACAGGGAATGAGCAGTTCTTC. Its translation is CASSRTGNEQFF.

This rearrangement joins TRBV6-1 to TRBJ2-7; D gene ambiguous. Germline loops: CDR1 MNHNS, CDR2 SASEGT. V was pared by 6 bases and J by 6 bases, with 21 bases between. The CDR3 has 15 amino acids. The CDR3 reads CASSEPFLDPSEQYF. The CDR3 region has the DNA TGTGCCAGCAGCGAACCCTTTCTCGACCCGAGCGAGCAGTACTTC.

This clone has a single count. The chain has TRBV9 and TRBJ2-7, with 12 bases that match TRBD1. Losses at the gene ends were 0 bases for V and 7 bases for J; bases not matched to a gene: 8. The CDR3 is 16 amino acids. Germline V lookup: CDR1 SGDLS, CDR2 YYNGEE. The CDR3 region has the DNA TGTGCCAGCAGCGTAGTCCCGGGACAGGGGGCTGGGGAGCAGTACTTC. Residues: CASSVVPGQGAGEQYF.

The chain carries TRBV18 and TRBJ2-2; a possible D gene is TRBD2 (6 bases). Trimming cost V 8 bases and J 4 bases, with 14 bases left between them. The CDR3 loop spans 14 amino acids. CDR1 is KGHSH, CDR2 LQKENI, per germline. The CDR3 DNA is TGTGCCAGCCTTCGGGGGATGAGCACCGGGGAGCTGTTTTTT. Protein: CASLRGMSTGELFF. The variable domain in full, completed from reference TRBV18 and TRBJ2-2, reads NAGVMQNPRHLVRRRGQEARLRCSPMKGHSHVYWYRQLPEEGLKFMVYLQKENIIDESGMPKERFSAEFPKEGPSILRIQQVVRGDSAAYFCASLRGMSTGELFFGEGSRLTVL.

There are many counts of this clone. The gene calls are TRBV4-1 and TRBJ2-7; D gene unclear. The V and J ends lost 4 bases and 2 bases respectively, with 12 bases between them. This CDR3 comprises 14 residues. Germline CDR1 MGHRA, CDR2 YSYEKL. CDR3 amino acids: CASSRGPGTYEQYF. The CDR3 region has the DNA TGCGCCAGCAGCCGGGGTCCAGGTACCTACGAGCAGTACTTC.

The chain uses TRBV27 and TRBJ1-1; unclear D gene. V lost 6 bases and J 3 bases, leaving 14 bases between the germline ends. Per germline, CDR1 MNHEY and CDR2 SMNVEV (reference sequence). This CDR3 spans 14 amino acids. This CDR3 is CASRTGQTYTEAFF. The CDR3 bases are TGTGCCAGCAGGACCGGGCAGACTTACACTGAAGCTTTCTTT.

The chain uses TRBV6-1 and TRBJ1-5; TRBD1 agrees at 9 bases. With V trimmed by 4 bases and J by 0 bases, 7 bases remained unmatched. Germline assignment: CDR1 MNHNS and CDR2 SASEGT. The length of the CDR3 is 17 residues. Written as DNA, the CDR3 is TGTGCCAGCAGTGTTCGACAGGGGGGATATAGCAATCAGCCCCAGCATTTT. Translated: CASSVRQGGYSNQPQHF.

This chain uses TRBV2 with TRBJ1-2; D is possibly TRBD1 (5 bases). The V gene's germline CDR1 is SNHLY and CDR2 FYNNEI. The CDR3 extends over 13 amino acids. The V and J ends lost 3 bases and 4 bases respectively, with 9 bases between them. The CDR3 protein is CASSDVRAYGYTF. The CDR3 nucleotides read TGTGCCAGCAGTGACGTCAGGGCCTATGGCTACACCTTC. Complete variable domain (other parts from reference TRBV2 and TRBJ1-2): EPEVTQTPSHQVTQMGQEVILRCVPISNHLYFYWYRQILGQKVEFLVSFYNNEISEKSEIFDDQFSVERPDGSNFTLKIRSTKLEDSAMYFCASSDVRAYGYTFGSGTRLTVV.